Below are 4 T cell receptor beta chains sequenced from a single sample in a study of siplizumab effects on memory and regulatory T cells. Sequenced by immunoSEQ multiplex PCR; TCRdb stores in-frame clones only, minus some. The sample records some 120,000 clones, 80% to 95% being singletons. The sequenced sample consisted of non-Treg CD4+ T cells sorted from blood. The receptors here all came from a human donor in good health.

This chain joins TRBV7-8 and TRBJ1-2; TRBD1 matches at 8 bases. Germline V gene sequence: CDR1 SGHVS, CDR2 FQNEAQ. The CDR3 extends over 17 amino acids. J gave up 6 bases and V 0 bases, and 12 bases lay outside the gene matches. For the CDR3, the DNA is TGTGCCAGCAGCTTAGCGAATATCCCAGGGGGCGCGGATGGCTACACCTTC. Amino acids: CASSLANIPGGADGYTF.

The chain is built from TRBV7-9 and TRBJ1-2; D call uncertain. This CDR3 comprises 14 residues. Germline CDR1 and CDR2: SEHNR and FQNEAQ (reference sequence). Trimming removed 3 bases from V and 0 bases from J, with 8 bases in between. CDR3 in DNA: TGTGCCAGCAGCTTTGGTTTGGCTAACTATGGCTACACCTTC. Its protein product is CASSFGLANYGYTF.

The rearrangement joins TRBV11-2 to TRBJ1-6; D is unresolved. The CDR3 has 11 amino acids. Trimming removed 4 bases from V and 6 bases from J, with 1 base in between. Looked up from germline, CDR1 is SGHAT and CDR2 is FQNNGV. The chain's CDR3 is CASSSNSPLHF. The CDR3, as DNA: TGTGCCAGCAGCTCTAATTCACCCCTCCACTTT.

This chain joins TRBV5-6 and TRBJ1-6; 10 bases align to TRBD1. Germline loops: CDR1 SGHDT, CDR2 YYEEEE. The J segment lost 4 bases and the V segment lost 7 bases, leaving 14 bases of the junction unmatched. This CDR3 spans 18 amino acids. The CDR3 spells CASWESTGGFRYNSPLHF. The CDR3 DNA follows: TGTGCCAGCTGGGAATCGACAGGGGGCTTTCGTTATAATTCACCCCTCCACTTT.